This record covers a single T cell receptor (beta chain). The data belong to a study of blood T cells in healthy people across ages. A J-beta primer mix and a sample-barcoded 5' primer were used in a second PCR of about 6 to 12 cycles. TCRdb passed the 5' RACE reads through MiXCR, listing each CDR3 protein once. The data show under 2 million distinct CDR3 sequences, around 36% seen once. The length of the CDR3 is 14 residues. Per the germline V gene, CDR1 is DFQATT and CDR2 is SNEGSKA (reference sequence). Trimming took off 5 bases at V and 5 bases at J, with 16 bases between the two ends. This clonotype was obtained from a woman in her 30s in good health. The V call is TRBV20-1, the J call TRBJ1-5, with D maybe TRBD1 (6 bases). The sequencing sample was made of blood. CDR3 bases: TGCAGTGCTCGGAGGGGCAGGGGCGATCAGCCCCAGCATTTT. It is translated as CSARRGRGDQPQHF.